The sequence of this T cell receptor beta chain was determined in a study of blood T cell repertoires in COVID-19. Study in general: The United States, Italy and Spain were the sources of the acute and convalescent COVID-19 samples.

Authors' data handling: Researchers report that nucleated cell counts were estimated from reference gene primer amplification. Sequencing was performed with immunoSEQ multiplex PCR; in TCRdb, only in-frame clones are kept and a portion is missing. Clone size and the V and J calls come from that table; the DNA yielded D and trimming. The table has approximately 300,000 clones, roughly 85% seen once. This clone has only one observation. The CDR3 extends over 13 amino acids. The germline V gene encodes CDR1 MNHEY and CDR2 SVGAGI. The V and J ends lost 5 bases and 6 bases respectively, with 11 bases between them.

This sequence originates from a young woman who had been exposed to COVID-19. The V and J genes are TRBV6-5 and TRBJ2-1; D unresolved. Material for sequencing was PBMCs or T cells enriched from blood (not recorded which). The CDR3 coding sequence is TGTGCCAGCAGTAGAGAGGTTTCCAATGAGCAGTTCTTC. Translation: CASSREVSNEQFF.